The 4 T cell receptor beta chains presented below share a single source sample, sequenced in a study of technical replicates of blood from a few donors. Clones were sequenced by immunoSEQ multiplex PCR, and TCRdb holds only the in-frame ones, with some missing. The sample yields approximately 59,000 clones, around 86% seen once. Sequencing was carried out using PBMCs. These receptors originate from a human donor in good health. Some clones in this sample may be carry-over from other donors' samples.

The chain recombines TRBV25-1 with TRBJ2-6; the match to TRBD1 covers 7 bases. V shed 2 bases and J 2 bases; nucleotides not matched to a gene: 3. The CDR3 contains 16 residues. Per the germline V gene, CDR1 is MGHDK and CDR2 is SYGVNS. The CDR3 protein is CASSEDRVAGANVLTF. In nucleotides, the CDR3 is TGTGCCAGCAGTGAAGACAGGGTAGCTGGGGCCAACGTCCTGACTTTC.

This clone appeared a few times. The chain uses TRBV5-4 and TRBJ1-2; D not resolved. CDR3 length: 12 amino acids. Germline V gene data show CDR1 as SGHNT and CDR2 as YYREEE (reference sequence). The V end was cut by 4 bases, the J end by 7 bases, with 11 bases between. CDR3 region: CASSPSGGGYTF. The CDR3 DNA follows: TGTGCCAGCAGCCCCTCAGGTGGTGGCTACACCTTC.

V and J are TRBV1 and TRBJ1-1. TRBV1 is reported as a pseudogene. CDR3 length equals 15 residues. The CDR3 protein is CTSSRMRVVDTEAFF. CDR3 bases: TGCACCAGCAGTCGTATGAGGGTGGTCGACACTGAAGCTTTCTTT.

J is TRBJ2-7 and V is TRBV9, with D perhaps matching TRBD2 (5 bases). Trimming took off 4 bases at V and 1 base at J, with 12 bases between the two ends. There are 14 residues in the CDR3. Germline V gene lookup returns CDR1 SGDLS and CDR2 YYNGEE. The CDR3 loop is CASSTTGDSYEQYF. CDR3 coding DNA: TGTGCCAGCAGCACGACCGGGGATTCCTACGAGCAGTACTTC.